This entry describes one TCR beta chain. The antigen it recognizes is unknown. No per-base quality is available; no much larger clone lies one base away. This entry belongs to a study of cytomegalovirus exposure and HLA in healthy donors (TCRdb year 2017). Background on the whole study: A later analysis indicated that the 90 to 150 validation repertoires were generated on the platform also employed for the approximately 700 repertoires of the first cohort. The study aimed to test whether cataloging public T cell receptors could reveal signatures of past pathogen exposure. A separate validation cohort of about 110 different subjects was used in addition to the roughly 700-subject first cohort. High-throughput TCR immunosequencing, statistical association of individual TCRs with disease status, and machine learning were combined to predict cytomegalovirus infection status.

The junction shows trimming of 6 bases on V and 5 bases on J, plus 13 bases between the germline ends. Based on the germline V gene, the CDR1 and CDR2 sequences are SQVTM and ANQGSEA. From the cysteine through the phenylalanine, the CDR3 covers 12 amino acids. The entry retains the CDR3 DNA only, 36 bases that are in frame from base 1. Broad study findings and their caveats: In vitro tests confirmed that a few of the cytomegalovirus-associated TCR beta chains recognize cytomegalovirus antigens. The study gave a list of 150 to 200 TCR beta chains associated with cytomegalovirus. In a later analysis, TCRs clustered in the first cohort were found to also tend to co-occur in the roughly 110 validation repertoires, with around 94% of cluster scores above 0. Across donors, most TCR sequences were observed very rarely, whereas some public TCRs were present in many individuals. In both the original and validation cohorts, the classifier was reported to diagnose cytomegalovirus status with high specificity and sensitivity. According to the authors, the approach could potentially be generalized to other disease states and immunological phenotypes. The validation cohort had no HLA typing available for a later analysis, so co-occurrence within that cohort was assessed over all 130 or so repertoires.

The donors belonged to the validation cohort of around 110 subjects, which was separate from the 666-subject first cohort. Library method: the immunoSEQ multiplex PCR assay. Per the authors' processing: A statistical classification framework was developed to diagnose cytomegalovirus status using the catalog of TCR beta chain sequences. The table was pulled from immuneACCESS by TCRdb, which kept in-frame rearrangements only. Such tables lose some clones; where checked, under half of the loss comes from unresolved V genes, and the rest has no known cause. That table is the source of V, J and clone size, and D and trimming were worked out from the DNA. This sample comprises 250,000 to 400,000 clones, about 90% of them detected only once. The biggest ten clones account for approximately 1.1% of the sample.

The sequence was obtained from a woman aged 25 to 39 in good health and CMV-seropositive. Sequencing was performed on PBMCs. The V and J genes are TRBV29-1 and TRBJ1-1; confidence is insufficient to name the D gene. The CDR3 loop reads CSVAASQTEAFF. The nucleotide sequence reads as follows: TGCAGCGTCGCCGCCAGCCAGACTGAAGCTTTCTTT. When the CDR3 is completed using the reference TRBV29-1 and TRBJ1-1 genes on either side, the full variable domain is SAVISQKPSRDICQRGTSLTIQCQVDSQVTMMFWYRQQPGQSLTLIATANQGSEATYESGFVIDKFPISRPNLTFSTLTVSNMSPEDSSIYLCSVAASQTEAFFGQGTRLTVV.